This T cell receptor (beta chain) was documented in a study of identical twins. Study-wide results and caveats: Instead of following the same donors, the conclusions were based on cross-sectional statistical analysis. High-abundance cord blood beta clonotypes had fewer insertions; memory repertoires showed none. It was out-of-frame TCR alpha sharing in monozygotic twins that models underestimated.

The CDR3 sequence is 15 residues long. V lost 5 bases, J lost 7 bases, and 11 bases stayed unmatched. Addition of a universal primer site occurred through template switching, and cDNA carried unique molecular identifiers. TCRdb independently ran MiXCR on the 5' RACE reads; one entry per CDR3 protein. The sample holds a few hundred thousand distinct CDR3 sequences; about 9% are singletons and the top ten take less than 4%. This clonotype was counted between two and nine times. Its specificity is unknown. The same data also went into a second study, on yellow fever vaccine responses in identical twins.

This clonotype was obtained from a woman between 18 and 30 years old in good health. Sequenced sample: CD8+ T cells sorted from blood. The chain has TRBV12-3 or TRBV12-4 and TRBJ1-2, with TRBD1 identical over 9 bases. The CDR3 sequence is CASSDYRGQYSGYTF. In DNA, the CDR3 is TGTGCCAGCAGTGACTACAGGGGGCAATATTCTGGCTACACCTTC.